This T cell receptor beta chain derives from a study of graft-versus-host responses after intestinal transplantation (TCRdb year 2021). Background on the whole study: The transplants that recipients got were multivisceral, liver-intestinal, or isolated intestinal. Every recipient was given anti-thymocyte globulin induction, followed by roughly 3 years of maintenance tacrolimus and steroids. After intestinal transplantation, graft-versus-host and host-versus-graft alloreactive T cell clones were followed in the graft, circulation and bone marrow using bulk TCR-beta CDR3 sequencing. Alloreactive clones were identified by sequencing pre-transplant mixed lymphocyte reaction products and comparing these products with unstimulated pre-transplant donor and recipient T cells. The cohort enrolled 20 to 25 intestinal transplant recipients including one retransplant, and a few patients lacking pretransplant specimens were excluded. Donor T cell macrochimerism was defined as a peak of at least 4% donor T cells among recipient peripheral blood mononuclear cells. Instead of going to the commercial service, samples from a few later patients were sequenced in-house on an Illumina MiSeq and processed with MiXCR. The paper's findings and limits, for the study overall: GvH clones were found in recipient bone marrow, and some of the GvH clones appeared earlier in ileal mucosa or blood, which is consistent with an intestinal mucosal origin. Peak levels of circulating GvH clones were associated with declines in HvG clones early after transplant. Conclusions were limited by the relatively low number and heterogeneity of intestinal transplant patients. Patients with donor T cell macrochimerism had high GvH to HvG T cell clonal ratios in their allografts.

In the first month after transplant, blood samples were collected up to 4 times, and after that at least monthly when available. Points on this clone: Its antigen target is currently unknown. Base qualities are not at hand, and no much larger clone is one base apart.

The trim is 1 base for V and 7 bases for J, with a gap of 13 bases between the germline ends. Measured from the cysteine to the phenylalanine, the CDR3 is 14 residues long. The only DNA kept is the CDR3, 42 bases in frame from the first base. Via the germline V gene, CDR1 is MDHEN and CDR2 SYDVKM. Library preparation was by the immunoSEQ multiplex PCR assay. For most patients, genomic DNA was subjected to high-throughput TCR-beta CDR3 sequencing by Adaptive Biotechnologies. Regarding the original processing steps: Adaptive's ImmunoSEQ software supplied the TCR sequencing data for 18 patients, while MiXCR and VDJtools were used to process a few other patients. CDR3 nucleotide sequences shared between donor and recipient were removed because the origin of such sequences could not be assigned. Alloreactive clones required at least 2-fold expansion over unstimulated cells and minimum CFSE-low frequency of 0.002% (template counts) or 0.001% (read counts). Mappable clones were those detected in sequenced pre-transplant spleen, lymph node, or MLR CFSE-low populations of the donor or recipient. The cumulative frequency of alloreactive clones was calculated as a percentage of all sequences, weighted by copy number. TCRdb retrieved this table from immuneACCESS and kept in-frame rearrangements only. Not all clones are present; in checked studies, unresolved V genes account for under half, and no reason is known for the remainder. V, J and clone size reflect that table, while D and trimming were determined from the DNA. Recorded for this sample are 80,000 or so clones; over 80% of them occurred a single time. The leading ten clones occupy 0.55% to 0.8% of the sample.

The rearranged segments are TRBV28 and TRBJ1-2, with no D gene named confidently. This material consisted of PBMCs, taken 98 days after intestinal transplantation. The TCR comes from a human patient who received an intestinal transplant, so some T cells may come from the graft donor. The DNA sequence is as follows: TGTGCCAGCAGTTTATCGGGAACCTCTATTGGCTACACCTTC. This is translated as CASSLSGTSIGYTF.